This T cell receptor (beta chain) comes out of a study of blood T cell repertoires in COVID-19. Overall study: PBMCs, B-cell-depleted T cells, or T cells were the source of the cDNA or gDNA that made up the material.

Original processing methods: Reference gene primer amplification in the assay estimated nucleated cell counts. Clones were read by immunoSEQ multiplex PCR, and TCRdb kept only the in-frame ones, dropping some. Clonal size and the V and J genes are those of that table, whereas D and trimming came from the DNA. The sample includes under 300,000 clones, around 91% of them seen just once. Residents of 24 US areas, aged roughly 18 to 89 years, made up the participants. The CDR3 is made up of 15 amino acids. Germline trimming cut 5 bases from V and 6 bases from J; bases unmatched to any gene: 10. The germline V gene has CDR1 MNHEY and CDR2 SVGAGI.

The clonotype was recovered from a young woman who had recovered from COVID-19. The chain couples TRBV6-5 to TRBJ2-3, with 8 bases fitting TRBD2. The material sequenced was PBMCs or T cells enriched from blood (not recorded which). CDR3 protein: CASSRGLEVGDTQYF. CDR3 sequence (DNA): TGTGCCAGCAGTCGGGGACTAGAAGTTGGTGATACGCAGTATTTT.